A selection of T cell receptor beta chains follows, all from one sample in a study of CD8+CD57+ T cells in acquired aplastic anemia. TCRdb redid the calling of the reads with MiXCR, one entry per CDR3 protein. The sample consists of roughly 500,000 distinct CDR3 sequences, roughly a third of them appearing once. The sequenced sample was sorted CD4+, CD8+, or CD8+CD57+ T cells (not recorded which) from PBMCs. These receptors came from a human donor with aplastic anemia. Each CDR3 is given with its conserved first and last residue. Fields, in order: CDR3 protein, CDR3 DNA, V gene, D gene, J gene, CDR3 length, clone size. The D gene is left open where the match is weak. Clone sizes are given selectively: once, few, many, or a class where the clone is expanded.

CSVEVTGDTEAFF,TGCAGCGTTGAAGTAACAGGGGACACTGAAGCTTTCTTT,TRBV29-1,TRBD1,TRBJ1-1,13,-
CASSLGRGQAGVEVFF,TGTGCCAGCAGCTTAGGCAGGGGGCAAGCGGGGGTCGAGGTGTTTTTT,TRBV11-2,-,TRBJ2-2,16,-
CAWGRGGNSPLHF,TGTGCCTGGGGCAGGGGAGGTAATTCACCCCTCCACTTT,TRBV7-9,-,TRBJ1-6,13,-
CASCQINQPQHF,TGTGCCAGCTGCCAGATCAATCAGCCCCAGCATTTT,TRBV2,-,TRBJ1-5,12,many
CASSSRGDEQYF,TGTGCCAGCAGCTCCCGGGGGGACGAGCAGTACTTC,TRBV7-9,TRBD2,TRBJ2-7,12,few
CSGKGQNTEAFF,TGCAGCGGAAAAGGACAGAACACTGAAGCTTTCTTT,TRBV29-1,-,TRBJ1-1,12,-
CASSLASSYEQYF,TGTGCCAGCAGCTTAGCCAGCTCCTACGAGCAGTACTTC,TRBV12-3/TRBV12-4,-,TRBJ2-7,13,many
CASSILGATNEKPFF,TGTGCCAGTAGCATCCTCGGGGCAACTAATGAAAAACCGTTTTTT,TRBV19,-,TRBJ1-4,15,-
CASSLDNSGNTIYF,TGCGCCAGCAGCTTGGACAACAGTGGAAACACCATATATTTT,TRBV5-1,-,TRBJ1-3,14,-
CASLGLGNEQFF,TGTGCCAGCTTGGGACTGGGGAATGAGCAGTTCTTC,TRBV7-2,-,TRBJ2-1,12,few